This T cell receptor beta chain derives from a study of T cell responses to AZD1222 COVID-19 vaccine. Remarks on this clone: Its antigen is not identified.

General study findings and limits: The donor cohort was predominantly white British with a female majority, and clonal diversity may have been underestimated. The repertoires were collected only after the peak T cell response. Increases in Spike-specific TCR breadth and depth were seen after two AZD1222 doses.

The germline CDR1 and CDR2 sequences are WNHNN and SYGVQD (reference sequence). This CDR3 is 12 amino acids long. Between the trimmed V and J ends, which lost 2 bases and 4 bases, there was a span of 6 bases. Profiling relied on immunoSEQ multiplex PCR, and the TCRdb table lists in-frame clones only, not all of them. The table shows about 120,000 clones, with 93% occurring only once. This receptor was obtained from an adult in good health. The sample was peripheral blood, taken on day 0 of AZD1222 vaccination. V is TRBV10-1 and J is TRBJ2-7; possibly TRBD2 for D (5 bases). CDR3: CASSEPGYEQYF. DNA for the CDR3: TGCGCCAGCAGTGAGCCGGGGTACGAGCAGTACTTC.